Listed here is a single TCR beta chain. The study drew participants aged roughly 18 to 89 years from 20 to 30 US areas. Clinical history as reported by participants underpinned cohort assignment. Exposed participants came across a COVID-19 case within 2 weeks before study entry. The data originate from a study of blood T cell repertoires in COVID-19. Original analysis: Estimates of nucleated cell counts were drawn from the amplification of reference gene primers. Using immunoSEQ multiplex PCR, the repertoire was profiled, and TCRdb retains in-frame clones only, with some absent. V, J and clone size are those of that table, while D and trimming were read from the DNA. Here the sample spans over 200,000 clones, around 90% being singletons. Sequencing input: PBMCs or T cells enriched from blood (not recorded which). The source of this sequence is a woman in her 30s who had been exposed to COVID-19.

The DNA of the CDR3 is TGTGCCAGCAGACGAACTAGCGGGATGAGGGGGGAGCAGTACTTC. Amino acids: CASRRTSGMRGEQYF. The chain combines TRBV6-5 with TRBJ2-7; 10 nucleotides line up with TRBD2. Per germline, CDR1 MNHEY and CDR2 SVGAGI. The CDR3 has 15 amino acids. V was clipped by 6 bases and J by 7 bases; unmatched bases: 12.